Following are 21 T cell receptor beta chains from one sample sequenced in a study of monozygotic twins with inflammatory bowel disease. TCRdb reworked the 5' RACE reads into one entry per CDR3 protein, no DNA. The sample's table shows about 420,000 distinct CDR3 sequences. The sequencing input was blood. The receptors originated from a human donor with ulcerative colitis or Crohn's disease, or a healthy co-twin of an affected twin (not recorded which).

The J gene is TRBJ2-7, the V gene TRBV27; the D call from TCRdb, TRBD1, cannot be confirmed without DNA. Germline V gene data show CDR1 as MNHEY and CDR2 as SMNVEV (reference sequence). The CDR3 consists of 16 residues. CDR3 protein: CASSFSGGQRNYEQYF.

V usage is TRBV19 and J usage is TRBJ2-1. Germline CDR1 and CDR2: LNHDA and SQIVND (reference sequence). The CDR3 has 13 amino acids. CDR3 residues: CASSMGLTNEQFF. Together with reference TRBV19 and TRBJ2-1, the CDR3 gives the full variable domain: DGGITQSPKYLFRKEGQNVTLSCEQNLNHDAMYWYRQDPGQGLRLIYYSQIVNDFQKGDIAEGYSVSREKKESFPLTVTSAQKNPTAFYLCASSMGLTNEQFFGPGTRLTVL.

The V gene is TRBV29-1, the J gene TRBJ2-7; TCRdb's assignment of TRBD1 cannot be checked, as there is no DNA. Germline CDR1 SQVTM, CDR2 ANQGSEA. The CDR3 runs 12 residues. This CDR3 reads CSVGDSSYEQYF.

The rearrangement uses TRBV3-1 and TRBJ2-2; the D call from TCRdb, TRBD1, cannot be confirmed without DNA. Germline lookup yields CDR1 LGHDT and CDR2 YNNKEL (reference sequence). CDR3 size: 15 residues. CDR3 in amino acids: CASSQTLANTGELFF.

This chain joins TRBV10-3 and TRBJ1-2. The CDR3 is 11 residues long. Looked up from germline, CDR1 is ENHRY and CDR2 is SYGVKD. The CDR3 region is CAISDRGGYTF.

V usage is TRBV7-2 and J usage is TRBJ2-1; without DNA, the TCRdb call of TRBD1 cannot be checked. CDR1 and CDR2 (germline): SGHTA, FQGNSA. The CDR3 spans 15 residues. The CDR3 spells CASSQTRTGYNEQFF.

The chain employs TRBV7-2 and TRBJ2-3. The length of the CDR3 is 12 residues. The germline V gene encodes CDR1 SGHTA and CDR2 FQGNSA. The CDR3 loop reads CASSLTGDTQYF.

This CDR3 reads CASSFSNNSPLHF. J is TRBJ1-6 and V is TRBV12-3 or TRBV12-4. The CDR3 is made up of 13 amino acids.

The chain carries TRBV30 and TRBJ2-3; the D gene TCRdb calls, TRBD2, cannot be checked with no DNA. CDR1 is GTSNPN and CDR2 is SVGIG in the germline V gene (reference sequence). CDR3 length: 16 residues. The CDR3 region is CAWSVRELAGDSTQYF.

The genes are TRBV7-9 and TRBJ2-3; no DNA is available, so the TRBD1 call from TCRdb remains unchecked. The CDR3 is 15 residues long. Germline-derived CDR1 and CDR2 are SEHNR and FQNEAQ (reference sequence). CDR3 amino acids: CASSPPDRVTDTQYF.

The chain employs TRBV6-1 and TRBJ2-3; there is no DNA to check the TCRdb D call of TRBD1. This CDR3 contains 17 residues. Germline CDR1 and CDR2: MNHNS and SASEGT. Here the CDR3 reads CASSEPPRQGITDTQYF.

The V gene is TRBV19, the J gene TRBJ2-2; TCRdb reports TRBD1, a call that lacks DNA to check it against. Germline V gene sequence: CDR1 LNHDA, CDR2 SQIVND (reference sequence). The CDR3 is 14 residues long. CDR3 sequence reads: CASSISGGLGELFF.

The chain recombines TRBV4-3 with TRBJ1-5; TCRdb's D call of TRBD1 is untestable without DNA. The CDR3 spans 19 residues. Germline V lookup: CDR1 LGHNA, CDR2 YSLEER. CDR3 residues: CASSQDPSAGTEVNQPQHF.

The CDR3 loop reads CASSQSVGGGADTQYF. This chain joins TRBV3-1 and TRBJ2-3; TCRdb selects TRBD1, and the lack of DNA leaves this call unchecked. Germline CDR1 is LGHDT and CDR2 is YNNKEL (reference sequence). The CDR3 sequence is 16 residues long.

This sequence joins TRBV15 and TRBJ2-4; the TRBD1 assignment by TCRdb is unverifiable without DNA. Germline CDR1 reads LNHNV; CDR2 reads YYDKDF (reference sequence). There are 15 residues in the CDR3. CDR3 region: CATSRESLGGNIQYF.

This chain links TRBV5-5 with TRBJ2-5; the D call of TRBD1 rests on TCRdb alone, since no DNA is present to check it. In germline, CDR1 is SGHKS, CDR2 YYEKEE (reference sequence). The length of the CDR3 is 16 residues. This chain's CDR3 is CASSLVGDRVGETQYF.

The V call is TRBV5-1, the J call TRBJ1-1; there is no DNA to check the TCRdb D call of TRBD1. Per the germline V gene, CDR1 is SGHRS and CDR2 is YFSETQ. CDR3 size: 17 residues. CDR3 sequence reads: CASSLKGGVRRDTEAFF.

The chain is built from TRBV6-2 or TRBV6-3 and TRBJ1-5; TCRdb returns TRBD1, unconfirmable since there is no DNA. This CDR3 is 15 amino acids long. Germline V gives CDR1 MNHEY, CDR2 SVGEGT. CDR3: CASSYSQDSDQPQHF.

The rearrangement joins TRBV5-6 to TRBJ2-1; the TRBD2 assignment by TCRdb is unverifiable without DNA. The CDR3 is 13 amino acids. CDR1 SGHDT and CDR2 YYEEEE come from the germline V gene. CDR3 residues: CASTRGAGNEQFF.

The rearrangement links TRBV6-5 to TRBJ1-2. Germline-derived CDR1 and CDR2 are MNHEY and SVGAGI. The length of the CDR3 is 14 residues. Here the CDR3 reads CASSSAPGGSGYTF.

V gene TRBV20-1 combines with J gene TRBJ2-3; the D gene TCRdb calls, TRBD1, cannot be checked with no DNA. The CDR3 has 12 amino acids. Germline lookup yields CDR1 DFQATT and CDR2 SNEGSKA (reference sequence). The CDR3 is CSGPDNTDTQYF.